This passage covers 31 T cell receptor beta chains from one sample sequenced in a study of blood T cell repertoires in COVID-19. The data were produced by immunoSEQ multiplex PCR, yet TCRdb's version contains in-frame clones alone and is incomplete. The sample shows roughly 180,000 clones, about four fifths of them seen only once. Input material: peripheral blood. The source of these receptors is an older woman with COVID-19, enrolled during active disease.

The chain couples TRBV6-5 to TRBJ1-5, with D perhaps TRBD1 (6 bases). This CDR3 contains 14 residues. V was pared by 7 bases and J by 6 bases, with 16 bases between. Germline V lookup: CDR1 MNHEY, CDR2 SVGAGI. The CDR3 loop reads CASNPGGGGQPQHF. In DNA, the CDR3 is TGTGCCAGCAACCCCGGTGGGGGCGGTCAGCCCCAGCATTTT.

J is TRBJ2-5 and V is TRBV19; 12 bases are shared with TRBD2. Germline lookup yields CDR1 LNHDA and CDR2 SQIVND (reference sequence). The V gene end was trimmed by 4 bases and the J gene end by 4 bases; junction bases not matched to a gene: 7. The CDR3 consists of 16 residues. The CDR3 nucleotides are TGTGCCAGTAGTACCCTAGCGGGGGGGCTAGGAGAGACCCAGTACTTC. As protein: CASSTLAGGLGETQYF. The variable domain in full, completed from reference TRBV19 and TRBJ2-5, reads DGGITQSPKYLFRKEGQNVTLSCEQNLNHDAMYWYRQDPGQGLRLIYYSQIVNDFQKGDIAEGYSVSREKKESFPLTVTSAQKNPTAFYLCASSTLAGGLGETQYFGPGTRLLVL.

This clone occurred a few times. J is TRBJ1-1 and V is TRBV18, with D possibly being TRBD1 (6 bases). This CDR3 is 13 amino acids long. CDR1 is KGHSH and CDR2 is LQKENI in the germline V gene. V was pared by 3 bases and J by 3 bases, with 8 bases between. CDR3 region: CASSPQGHTEAFF. The CDR3, as DNA: TGTGCCAGCTCACCCCAGGGGCACACTGAAGCTTTCTTT.

The chain couples TRBV3-1 (or the pseudogene TRBV3-2) to TRBJ1-3, with a weak D call TRBD1 (6 bases). CDR3 size: 14 residues. Germline lookup yields CDR1 LGHDT and CDR2 YNNKEL (reference sequence). Trimming left V 8 bases short and J 3 bases short, with 14 bases between. CDR3 nucleotide sequence: TGTGCCAGCTTGGCAGGGGATTATGGAAACACCATATATTTT. This gives the protein CASLAGDYGNTIYF.

This clone was detected only once. V gene TRBV6-7 combines with J gene TRBJ2-1, with 7 bases that match TRBD2. TRBV6-7 is an ORF, and what it does is uncertain. The J segment lost 7 bases and the V segment lost 4 bases, leaving 13 bases of the junction unmatched. This CDR3 spans 16 amino acids. The CDR3 region is CASSSALGRVENEQFF. In DNA form, the CDR3 reads TGTGCCAGCAGTTCCGCCTTGGGGAGGGTGGAAAATGAGCAGTTCTTC.

The V gene is TRBV28, the J gene TRBJ1-6; perhaps TRBD1 as D (6 bases). The V end lost 6 bases, the J end lost 5 bases, and 14 bases lay between the germline ends. The CDR3 length is 15 residues. Germline V CDR1 and CDR2: MDHEN, SYDVKM. Here the CDR3 reads CASRRTQGNNSPLHF. For the CDR3, the DNA is TGTGCCAGCAGACGAACACAGGGTAATAATTCACCCCTCCACTTT.

The CDR3 is CASSLEVRGLRVEKLFF. The DNA of the CDR3 is TGTGCCAGCAGCTTAGAAGTGAGGGGGCTCAGGGTAGAAAAACTGTTTTTT. This sequence joins TRBV7-4 and TRBJ1-4; TRBD1 matches 7 bases. Germline CDR1 reads SGHVT; CDR2 reads SQSDAQ. The V gene end was trimmed by 1 base and the J gene end by 8 bases; junction bases not matched to a gene: 13. The CDR3 is made up of 17 amino acids.

The genes are TRBV5-1 and TRBJ1-2; possible D gene TRBD1, 6 bases. The germline V gene encodes CDR1 SGHRS and CDR2 YFSETQ. The CDR3 sequence is 15 residues long. Trimming pared 1 base from V and 7 bases from J, leaving 17 bases between. CDR3 residues: CASSLNLQGAGGYTF. CDR3 nucleotide sequence: TGCGCCAGCAGCTTGAATTTACAGGGAGCAGGTGGCTACACCTTC.

To note about this clone: The same CDR3 also results from other DNA sequences found in this sample. The rearrangement uses TRBV19 and TRBJ1-1; D is uncertain. This CDR3 comprises 13 residues. Germline-derived CDR1 and CDR2 are LNHDA and SQIVND (reference sequence). V lost 2 bases and J lost 1, with 5 bases in between. In DNA, the CDR3 is TGTGCCAGTAGTATATCGTCGAACACTGAAGCTTTCTTT. This codes for CASSISSNTEAFF.

V gene TRBV15 combines with J gene TRBJ1-1; no firm D call. The germline gives CDR1 LNHNV, CDR2 YYDKDF (reference sequence). The CDR3 consists of 15 residues. Trimming removed 4 bases from V and 1 base from J, with 13 bases in between. CDR3: CATSTVGRGNTEAFF. The CDR3 nucleotides are TGTGCCACCAGCACAGTTGGACGGGGGAACACTGAAGCTTTCTTT.

The rearrangement joins TRBV27 to TRBJ2-1, with D perhaps matching TRBD1 (5 bases). Germline V gene lookup returns CDR1 MNHEY and CDR2 SMNVEV (reference sequence). V was trimmed by 5 bases and J by 5 bases, leaving 10 bases between them. This CDR3 has 13 amino acids. CDR3 region: CASSRLDNNEQFF. The CDR3 DNA is TGTGCCAGCAGTAGACTGGACAACAATGAGCAGTTCTTC.

The gene calls are TRBV5-4 and TRBJ1-5, with TRBD1 as a possible D gene (5 bases). The germline V gene has CDR1 SGHNT and CDR2 YYREEE (reference sequence). The CDR3 spans 14 residues. V lost 4 bases and J 0 bases, leaving 8 bases between the germline ends. The CDR3 DNA sequence: TGTGCCAGCAGCCGCCAGGGTAGCAATCAGCCCCAGCATTTT. It codes for CASSRQGSNQPQHF.

The chain joins TRBV29-1 to TRBJ2-3; TRBD1 matches at 7 bases. Germline assignment: CDR1 SQVTM and CDR2 ANQGSEA. With V trimmed by 4 bases and J by 2 bases, 9 bases remained unmatched. The CDR3 extends over 15 amino acids. CDR3 in amino acids: CSVGRGPGNTDTQYF. CDR3 nucleotides: TGCAGCGTTGGAAGGGGGCCAGGGAACACAGATACGCAGTATTTT.

For this clone: A junction boundary mismatches the germline segment, possibly from a read error. This rearrangement joins TRBV7-7 to TRBJ2-1; 8 bases line up with TRBD2. Germline CDR1 and CDR2: SSHAT and FNYEAQ (reference sequence). The CDR3 covers 15 residues. CDR3 residues: CASSLGDSGVGEQFF. CDR3 in DNA: TGTGCTAGCAGCTTGGGTGATAGCGGGGTAGGTGAGCAGTTCTTC.

This chain joins TRBV2 and TRBJ1-1, with D tentatively TRBD1 (6 bases). The V end lost 6 bases, the J end lost 0 bases, and 11 bases lay between the germline ends. Germline V gives CDR1 SNHLY, CDR2 FYNNEI. This CDR3 contains 14 residues. The chain's CDR3 is CASRWDILNTEAFF. CDR3 DNA: TGTGCCAGCAGATGGGACATCTTGAACACTGAAGCTTTCTTT.

The chain combines TRBV5-1 with TRBJ2-1; 7 positions match TRBD1. The CDR3 runs 16 residues. With V trimmed by 4 bases and J by 0 bases, 7 bases remained unmatched. Germline CDR1 reads SGHRS; CDR2 reads YFSETQ. CDR3 DNA: TGCGCCAGCAGCAACCGGGACAGCTACTCCTACAATGAGCAGTTCTTC. It translates to CASSNRDSYSYNEQFF.

The V and J genes are TRBV29-1 and TRBJ2-4; D might be TRBD2 (5 bases). V was pared by 7 bases and J by 6 bases, with 19 bases between. In germline, CDR1 is SQVTM, CDR2 ANQGSEA. The CDR3 covers 14 residues. The CDR3 is CSATTRDPLNIQYF. The CDR3 DNA follows: TGCAGCGCCACTACTCGGGATCCACTAAACATTCAGTACTTC.

The chain carries TRBV29-1 and TRBJ2-4; 8 nucleotides align to TRBD1. Germline V CDR1 and CDR2: SQVTM, ANQGSEA. Unmatched junction bases numbered 16, after V lost 6 bases and J lost 12 bases. This CDR3 region has 14 residues. The CDR3 DNA sequence: TGCAGCGTGAAGGGCATTGCAGGGGGCGGAGGTCAGTACTTC. Protein sequence: CSVKGIAGGGGQYF.

This rearrangement joins TRBV10-3 to TRBJ1-2, with D possibly TRBD1 on 5 matching bases. The CDR3 has 18 residues. Germline lookup yields CDR1 ENHRY and CDR2 SYGVKD. Between the trimmed V and J ends, which lost 4 bases and 6 bases, there was a span of 27 bases. Here the CDR3 reads CAISVGRSPGPIMNGYTF. For the CDR3, the DNA is TGTGCCATCAGTGTTGGGAGGTCACCGGGACCCATTATGAATGGCTACACCTTC.

V usage is TRBV5-6 and J usage is TRBJ2-1; maybe TRBD1 (5 bases). The CDR3 loop spans 17 amino acids. V lost 1 base and J lost 3, with 17 bases in between. Germline V CDR1 and CDR2: SGHDT, YYEEEE. CDR3: CASSLLATDYIYNEQFF. DNA for the CDR3: TGTGCCAGCAGCTTGCTTGCGACAGATTATATCTACAATGAGCAGTTCTTC.

This clone has only a few counts. The rearrangement uses TRBV5-1 and TRBJ2-2; no definite D call. V dropped 0 bases and J dropped 0 bases, with 6 bases sitting between them. Germline-derived CDR1 and CDR2 are SGHRS and YFSETQ. The CDR3 has 15 amino acids. CDR3 in DNA: TGCGCCAGCAGCTTGGTAACAGCGAACACCGGGGAGCTGTTTTTT. Protein product: CASSLVTANTGELFF. Based on the CDR3 plus reference TRBV5-1 and TRBJ2-2, the full variable domain is KAGVTQTPRYLIKTRGQQVTLSCSPISGHRSVSWYQQTPGQGLQFLFEYFSETQRNKGNFPGRFSGRQFSNSRSEMNVSTLELGDSALYLCASSLVTANTGELFFGEGSRLTVL.

The J gene is TRBJ2-3, the V gene TRBV6-2 or TRBV6-3, with D maybe TRBD1 (6 bases). Looked up from germline, CDR1 is MNHEY and CDR2 is SVGEGT. Trimming pared 4 bases from V and 1 base from J, leaving 12 bases between. This CDR3 spans 15 amino acids. CDR3 loop: CASSLQGIRTDTQYF. CDR3 in DNA: TGTGCCAGCAGTTTGCAGGGGATACGCACAGATACGCAGTATTTT.

The chain joins TRBV6-1 to TRBJ1-6, with unresolved D. The V end lost 1 base, the J end lost 11 bases, and 9 bases lay between the germline ends. CDR1 is MNHNS, CDR2 SASEGT, per germline. The CDR3 covers 13 residues. This CDR3 reads CASSEERRPPLHF. DNA for the CDR3: TGTGCCAGCAGTGAAGAGAGGCGCCCACCCCTCCACTTT.

The V call is TRBV28, the J call TRBJ2-5; the match to TRBD1 covers 9 bases. The length of the CDR3 is 15 residues. J gave up 2 bases and V 7 bases, and 8 bases lay outside the gene matches. Germline V gene data show CDR1 as MDHEN and CDR2 as SYDVKM. In DNA, the CDR3 is TGTGCCAGCAACCGGGGGACAGGGCCTCAAGAGACCCAGTACTTC. Protein product: CASNRGTGPQETQYF.

The V gene is TRBV29-1, the J gene TRBJ2-1; TRBD1 aligns across 7 bases. Unmatched junction bases numbered 7, after V lost 6 bases and J lost 5 bases. Looked up from germline, CDR1 is SQVTM and CDR2 is ANQGSEA. The CDR3 consists of 13 residues. CDR3 sequence: CSVPTTGNNEQFF. In DNA form, the CDR3 reads TGCAGCGTACCAACGACAGGGAACAATGAGCAGTTCTTC.

This clone was picked up many times. This sequence joins TRBV7-3 and TRBJ1-1, with no clear D. CDR1 SGHTA and CDR2 FQGTGA come from the germline V gene. The V gene lost 2 bases and the J gene lost 1 base, with 11 bases spanning the gap. The CDR3 length is 15 residues. The CDR3 spells CASSLFQDRNTEAFF. In DNA, the CDR3 is TGTGCCAGCAGCTTATTCCAGGATCGGAACACTGAAGCTTTCTTT.

V is TRBV28 and J is TRBJ2-5, with 10 bases lining up with TRBD1. This CDR3 comprises 15 residues. In germline, CDR1 is MDHEN, CDR2 SYDVKM. The V segment lost 2 bases and the J segment 3 bases; nucleotides outside the gene matches: 3. The CDR3, as DNA: TGTGCCAGCAGTTTACCCGGGACAGGGGAAGAGACCCAGTACTTC. Translating it yields CASSLPGTGEETQYF.

This clone was observed once. The chain is built from TRBV24-1 and TRBJ1-5, with 10 bases lining up with TRBD1. Looked up from germline, CDR1 is KGHDR and CDR2 is SFDVKD. The CDR3 has 16 residues. The V gene end was trimmed by 4 bases and the J gene end by 2 bases; junction bases not matched to a gene: 4. This chain's CDR3 is CATSDRGQGRNQPQHF. The CDR3 DNA follows: TGTGCCACCAGTGACCGGGGACAGGGGCGCAATCAGCCCCAGCATTTT.

The table lists this clone with a few counts. CDR3 nucleotide sequence: TGTGCCATCAGGATAACTAGCGGGGTATACAATGAGCAGTTCTTC. Its protein product is CAIRITSGVYNEQFF. The chain couples TRBV10-3 to TRBJ2-1, with 10 bases lining up with TRBD2. This CDR3 is 15 amino acids long. Germline lookup yields CDR1 ENHRY and CDR2 SYGVKD. The trim removed 6 bases at V and 4 bases at J, leaving 6 bases unmatched.

This clone has only one observation. The V gene is TRBV5-1, the J gene TRBJ2-5, with TRBD2 matching 11 bases. Unmatched junction bases numbered 7, after V lost 0 bases and J lost 0 bases. This CDR3 is built from 18 residues. Looked up from germline, CDR1 is SGHRS and CDR2 is YFSETQ. The DNA of the CDR3 is TGCGCCAGCAGCTTGGCGGGACTAGCGGTACCGTACCAAGAGACCCAGTACTTC. It is translated as CASSLAGLAVPYQETQYF.

This clone came up once. The CDR3 spells CASSYGTGGFIYEQYF. CDR3 bases: TGTGCCAGCAGTTACGGGACAGGGGGTTTTATCTACGAGCAGTACTTC. V and J are TRBV6-5 and TRBJ2-7; 11 nucleotides line up with TRBD1. Germline CDR1 reads MNHEY; CDR2 reads SVGAGI. Trimming at V came to 2 bases and at J to 3 bases, leaving 6 bases not matched to a gene. This CDR3 has 16 residues.